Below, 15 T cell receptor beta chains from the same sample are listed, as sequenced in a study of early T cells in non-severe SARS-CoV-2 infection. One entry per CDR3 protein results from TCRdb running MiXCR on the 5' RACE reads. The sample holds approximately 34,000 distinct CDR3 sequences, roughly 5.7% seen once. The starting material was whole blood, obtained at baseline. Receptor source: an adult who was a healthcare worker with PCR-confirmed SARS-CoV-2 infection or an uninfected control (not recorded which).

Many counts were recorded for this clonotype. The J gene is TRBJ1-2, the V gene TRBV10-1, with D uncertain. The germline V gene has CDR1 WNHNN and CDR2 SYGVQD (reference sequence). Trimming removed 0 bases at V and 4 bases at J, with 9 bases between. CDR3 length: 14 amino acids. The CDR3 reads CASSESGQPYGYTF. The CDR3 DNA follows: TGCGCCAGCAGTGAGTCTGGGCAGCCCTATGGCTACACCTTC.

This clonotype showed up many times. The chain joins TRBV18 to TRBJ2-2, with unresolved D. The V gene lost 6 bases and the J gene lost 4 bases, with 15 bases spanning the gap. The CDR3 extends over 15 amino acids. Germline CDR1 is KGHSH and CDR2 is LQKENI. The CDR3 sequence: CASSLGQRSTGELFF. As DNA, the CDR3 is TGTGCCAGCTCGCTGGGTCAGAGAAGCACCGGGGAGCTGTTTTTT.

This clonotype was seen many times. The CDR3: CASSQRPGLAYDEQFF. CDR3 sequence (DNA): TGCGCCAGCAGCCAACGGCCGGGACTAGCATACGATGAGCAGTTCTTC. J is TRBJ2-1 and V is TRBV4-3; 9 bases match TRBD2. J lost 8 bases, V lost 2 bases, and 10 bases had no gene match. The CDR3 totals 16 residues. CDR1 and CDR2 (germline): LGHNA, YSLEER.

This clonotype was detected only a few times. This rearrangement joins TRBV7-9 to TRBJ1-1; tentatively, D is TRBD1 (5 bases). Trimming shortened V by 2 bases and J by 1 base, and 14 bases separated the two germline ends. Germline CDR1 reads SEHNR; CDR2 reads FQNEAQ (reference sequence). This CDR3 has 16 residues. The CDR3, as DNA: TGTGCCAGCAGCTTAATCTCGGCAGGGAGGAACACTGAAGCTTTCTTT. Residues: CASSLISAGRNTEAFF.

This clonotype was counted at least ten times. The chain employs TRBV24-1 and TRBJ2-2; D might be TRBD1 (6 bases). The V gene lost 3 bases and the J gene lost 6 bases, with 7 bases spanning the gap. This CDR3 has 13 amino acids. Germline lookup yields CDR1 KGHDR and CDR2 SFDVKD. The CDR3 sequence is CATSDPGAGELFF. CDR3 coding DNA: TGTGCCACCAGTGATCCAGGGGCCGGGGAGCTGTTTTTT.

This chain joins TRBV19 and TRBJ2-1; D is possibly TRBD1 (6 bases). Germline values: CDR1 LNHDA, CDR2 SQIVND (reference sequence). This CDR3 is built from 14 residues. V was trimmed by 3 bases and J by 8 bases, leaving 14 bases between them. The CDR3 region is CASSMKQGLDEQFF. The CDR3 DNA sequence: TGTGCCAGTAGTATGAAGCAGGGGCTGGATGAGCAGTTCTTC.

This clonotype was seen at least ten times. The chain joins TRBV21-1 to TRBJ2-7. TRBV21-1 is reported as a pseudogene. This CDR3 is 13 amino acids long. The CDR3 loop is CASSKVKLYEQYV. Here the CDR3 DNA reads TGTGCCAGCAGCAAAGTTAAACTCTACGAGCAGTACGTC.

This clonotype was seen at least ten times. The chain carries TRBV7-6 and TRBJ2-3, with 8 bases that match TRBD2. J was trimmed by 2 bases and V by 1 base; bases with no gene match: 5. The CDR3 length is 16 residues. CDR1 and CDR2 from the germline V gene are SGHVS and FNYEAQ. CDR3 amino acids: CASSLDIAGPTDTQYF. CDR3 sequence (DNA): TGTGCCAGCAGCTTAGATATAGCGGGACCCACAGATACGCAGTATTTT.

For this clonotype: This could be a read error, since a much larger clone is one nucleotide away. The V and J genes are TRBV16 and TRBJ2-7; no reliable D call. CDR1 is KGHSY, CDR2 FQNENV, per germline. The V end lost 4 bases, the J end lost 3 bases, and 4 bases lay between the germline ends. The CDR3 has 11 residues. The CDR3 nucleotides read TGTGCCAGCAGCCGTGACTACGAGCAGTACTTC. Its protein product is CASSRDYEQYF.

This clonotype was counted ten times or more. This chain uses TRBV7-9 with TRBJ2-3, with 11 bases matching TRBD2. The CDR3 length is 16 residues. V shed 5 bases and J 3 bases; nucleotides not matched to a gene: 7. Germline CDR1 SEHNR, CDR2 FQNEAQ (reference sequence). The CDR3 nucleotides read TGTGCCAGCAGCCCCCGACTAGCGGGAAGTACAGATACGCAGTATTTT. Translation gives CASSPRLAGSTDTQYF.

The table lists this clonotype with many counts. This CDR3 is CSAKTGRGYTF. DNA of the CDR3: TGCAGTGCAAAGACAGGTCGTGGCTACACCTTC. This chain connects TRBV20-1 to TRBJ1-2; D may be TRBD1 (6 bases). The CDR3 has 11 amino acids. Germline CDR1 and CDR2: DFQATT and SNEGSKA (reference sequence). The ends were cut back, 6 bases at V and 7 bases at J, with 12 bases in the middle.

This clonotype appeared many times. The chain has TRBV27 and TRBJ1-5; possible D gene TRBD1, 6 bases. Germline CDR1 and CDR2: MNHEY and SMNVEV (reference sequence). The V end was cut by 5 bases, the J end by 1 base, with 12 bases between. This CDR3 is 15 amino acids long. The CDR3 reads CASSKNDRSNQPQHF. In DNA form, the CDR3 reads TGTGCCAGCAGTAAGAACGACAGGAGCAATCAGCCCCAGCATTTT.

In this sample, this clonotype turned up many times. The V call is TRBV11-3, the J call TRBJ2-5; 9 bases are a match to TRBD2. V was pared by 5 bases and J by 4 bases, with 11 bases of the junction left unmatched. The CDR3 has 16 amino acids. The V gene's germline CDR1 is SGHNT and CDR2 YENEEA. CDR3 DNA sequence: TGTGCCAGCAGCCCTAACCAGGGACTAGCCCGAGAGACCCAGTACTTC. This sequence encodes CASSPNQGLARETQYF. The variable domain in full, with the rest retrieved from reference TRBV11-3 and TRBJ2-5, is EAGVVQSPRYKIIEKKQPVAFWCNPISGHNTLYWYLQNLGQGPELLIRYENEEAVDDSQLPKDRFSAERLKGVDSTLKIQPAELGDSAVYLCASSPNQGLARETQYFGPGTRLLVL.

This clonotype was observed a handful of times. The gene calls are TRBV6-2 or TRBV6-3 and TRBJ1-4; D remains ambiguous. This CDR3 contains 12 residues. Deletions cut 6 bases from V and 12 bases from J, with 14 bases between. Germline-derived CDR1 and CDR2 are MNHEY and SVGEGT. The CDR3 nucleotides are TGTGCCAGCAGCCCCGGAAATGGGGAACTGTTTTTT. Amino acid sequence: CASSPGNGELFF.

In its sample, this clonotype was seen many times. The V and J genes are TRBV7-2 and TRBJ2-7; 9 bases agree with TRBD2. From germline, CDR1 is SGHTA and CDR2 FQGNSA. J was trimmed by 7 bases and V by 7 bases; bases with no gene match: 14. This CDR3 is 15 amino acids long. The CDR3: CASIWASGRIGEQYF. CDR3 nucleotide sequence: TGTGCCAGCATCTGGGCAAGCGGGAGGATAGGAGAGCAGTACTTC.